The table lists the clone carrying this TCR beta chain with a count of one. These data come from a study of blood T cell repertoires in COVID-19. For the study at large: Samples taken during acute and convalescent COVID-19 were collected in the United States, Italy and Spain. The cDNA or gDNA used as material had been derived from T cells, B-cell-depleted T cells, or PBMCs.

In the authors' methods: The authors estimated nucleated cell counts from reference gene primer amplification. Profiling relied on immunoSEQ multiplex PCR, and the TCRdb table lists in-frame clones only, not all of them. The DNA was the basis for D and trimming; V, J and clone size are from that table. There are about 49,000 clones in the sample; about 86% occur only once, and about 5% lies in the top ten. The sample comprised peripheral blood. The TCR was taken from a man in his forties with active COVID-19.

CDR3 nucleotide sequence: TGTGCCAGCAGCCTAGGAGGCGGGAGGGCCCCCGGGGAGCTGTTTTTT. Its protein is CASSLGGGRAPGELFF. The V call is TRBV9, the J call TRBJ2-2; 9 bases match TRBD2. The germline gives CDR1 SGDLS, CDR2 YYNGEE. V gave up 4 bases and J gave up 6 bases; unmatched junction bases: 10. The CDR3 length is 16 residues. The variable domain in full, completed from reference TRBV9 and TRBJ2-2, reads DSGVTQTPKHLITATGQRVTLRCSPRSGDLSVYWYQQSLDQGLQFLIQYYNGEERAKGNILERFSAQQFPDLHSELNLSSLELGDSALYFCASSLGGGRAPGELFFGEGSRLTVL.